This TCR beta chain was retrieved from a study of PD-L1 blockade in urothelial cancer. Study overall: Patients commenced intravenous atezolizumab, 1,200 mg every 3 weeks, in 2014. Samples of blood were analyzed 3 weeks (second dose) and 6 weeks after treatment start. Patients with male sex and bladder-origin urothelial cancer accounted for twenty-five of 29 enrolled.

Profiling relied on immunoSEQ multiplex PCR, and the TCRdb table lists in-frame clones only, not all of them. The repertoire holds 100,000 to 150,000 clones, about 88% seen once, with 2.5% to 3.5% in the top ten. Time point specified: pretreatment peripheral blood. It was locally advanced or metastatic urothelial carcinoma that patients had. Germline V CDR1 and CDR2: SGHTA, FQGNSA. Trimming took 2 bases from V and 0 from J, leaving 17 bases between them. The CDR3 runs 18 residues. This clonotype was obtained from a man in his fifties with urothelial cancer. The chain employs TRBV7-2 and TRBJ2-1, with D tentatively TRBD2 (5 bases). The source was PBMCs, collected around atezolizumab (anti-PD-L1) treatment. In nucleotides, the CDR3 is TGTGCCAGCAGCTTAAGTCCTCCCCGGGGTAACTCCTACAATGAGCAGTTCTTC. Translating it yields CASSLSPPRGNSYNEQFF.